This TCR beta chain appears in the sequencing data of a study of T cells in Graves' hyperthyroidism and ophthalmopathy. This clonotype has more than one count but fewer than ten. There were TCR beta CDR3 regions amplified from RNA transcripts. HTBI primers were used for first-round RT-PCR of the TCR CDR3. Each CDR3 protein gets one entry after TCRdb re-called the multiplex PCR reads with MiXCR. Of 550,000 to 650,000 distinct CDR3 sequences in the sample, 14% are singletons; the top ten hold about 15%. The length of the CDR3 is 15 residues. Germline V gene lookup returns CDR1 SGHTA and CDR2 FQGNSA. Between the trimmed V and J ends, which lost 4 bases and 7 bases, there was a span of 16 bases.

The chain carries TRBV7-2 and TRBJ2-2; unclear D gene. Sequenced material: blood. This TCR came from a woman aged 40 to 50 with Graves' hyperthyroidism. In DNA form, the CDR3 reads TGTGCCAGCAGCTCCCGGGCCGGGCTGGGCGGGGAGCTGTTTTTT. This translates into CASSSRAGLGGELFF.